Given below is one T cell receptor beta chain in context. The study ran its PCR with 60 Vbeta and 13 Jbeta primers. Profiling relied on immunoSEQ multiplex PCR, and the TCRdb table lists in-frame clones only, not all of them. This table has 110,000 to 150,000 clones, approximately 81% appearing once. These data originate in a study of cytomegalovirus exposure and HLA in healthy donors. The CDR3 is 13 residues long. Germline V gene data show CDR1 as MDHEN and CDR2 as SYDVKM. The V end was cut by 6 bases, the J end by 7 bases, with 13 bases between. It was healthy bone marrow donors who served as donors.

Source material: PBMCs. This chain connects TRBV28 to TRBJ1-5, with D possibly being TRBD1 (6 bases). This receptor was taken from a woman aged 40 to 50 in good health and CMV-seropositive. This CDR3 reads CASRAGDYQPQHF. DNA for the CDR3: TGTGCCAGCAGGGCAGGGGACTACCAGCCCCAGCATTTT.